Below, one T cell receptor (beta chain) is given with its context. The sample is drawn from a study of blood T cell repertoires in COVID-19. Trimming removed 6 bases at V and 8 bases at J, with 14 bases between. The CDR3 extends over 13 amino acids. CDR1 is SGHAT, CDR2 FQNNGV, per germline. The method was immunoSEQ multiplex PCR; TCRdb's version includes in-frame clones alone and lacks a portion of them. This table has about 210,000 clones, around 90% appearing once. The chain is built from TRBV11-2 and TRBJ2-1; D not resolved. The TCR originated in a man aged 18 to 35 with active or convalescent COVID-19. The sequencing input was peripheral blood. For the CDR3, the DNA is TGTGCCAGCAGGAGACCGAGTAGCCATGAGCAGTTCTTC. This encodes CASRRPSSHEQFF. The full variable domain, completed using reference TRBV11-2 and TRBJ2-1, is EAGVAQSPRYKIIEKRQSVAFWCNPISGHATLYWYQQILGQGPKLLIQFQNNGVVDDSQLPKDRFSAERLKGVDSTLKIQPAKLEDSAVYLCASRRPSSHEQFFGPGTRLTVL.